This T cell receptor beta chain was retrieved from a study of low-dose radiotherapy and immunotherapy resistance in tumors. Time point given: after trial treatment. Treatment denoted: LDRT plus nivolumab, ipilimumab, low-dose cyclophosphamide and aspirin (RACIN trial). Gene-specific TRAV and TRBV primers were used for first-strand cDNA, covering alpha and beta chains. TCRs underwent about 22 PCR cycles of amplification with a constant-region primer and V-primer adapter. TCRdb passed the reads through MiXCR, listing each CDR3 protein once. There are 65,000 to 95,000 distinct CDR3 sequences in the sample; 15% to 20% occur only once, and approximately 1.5% lies in the top ten. This clonotype showed up many times. The germline CDR1 and CDR2 sequences are LNHDA and SQIVND (reference sequence). The CDR3 is made up of 15 amino acids. The ends were cut back, 3 bases at V and 1 base at J, with 10 bases in the middle.

The material sequenced was PBMCs, taken after low-dose radiotherapy plus immunotherapy. The chain recombines TRBV19 with TRBJ2-1, with TRBD2 as a possible D gene (5 bases). This clonotype was obtained from a male donor with prostate cancer. The chain's CDR3 is CASSILADSYNEQFF. The CDR3 DNA reads TGTGCCAGTAGTATCCTAGCCGATTCCTACAATGAGCAGTTCTTC.